Below, 27 T cell receptor beta chains from the same sample are listed, as sequenced in a study of memory CD4+ T cells and cytomegalovirus serostatus. Sequencing was performed with immunoSEQ multiplex PCR; in TCRdb, only in-frame clones are kept and a portion is missing. Of some 66,000 clones in the sample, about three quarters are singletons; the top ten hold approximately 4.5%. The sort gate was single viable CD3+CD4+CD8-CD45RO+ cells for memory CD4+ T cells. Material: memory CD4+ T cells from blood. All receptors derive from an adult in good health and CMV-seropositive.

The rearrangement links TRBV6-1 to TRBJ1-1; D ambiguous. CDR1 and CDR2 from the germline V gene are MNHNS and SASEGT. The CDR3 runs 13 residues. With 5 bases removed from V and 5 bases from J, the gap between germline ends came to 12 bases. The CDR3, as DNA: TGTGCCAGCAGTCAACAACCGGGGACTGAAGCTTTCTTT. Residues: CASSQQPGTEAFF.

The chain combines TRBV5-1 with TRBJ1-2; no reliable D call. This CDR3 is built from 13 residues. Germline V gene data show CDR1 as SGHRS and CDR2 as YFSETQ. V lost 0 bases, J lost 6 bases, and 9 bases lay in between. The CDR3 loop reads CASSLAAADGYTF. The CDR3 region has the DNA TGCGCCAGCAGCTTGGCGGCGGCCGATGGCTACACCTTC. Filled out from reference TRBV5-1 and TRBJ1-2, the complete variable domain reads KAGVTQTPRYLIKTRGQQVTLSCSPISGHRSVSWYQQTPGQGLQFLFEYFSETQRNKGNFPGRFSGRQFSNSRSEMNVSTLELGDSALYLCASSLAAADGYTFGSGTRLTVV.

As DNA, the CDR3 is TGTGCCAGTAACAGCGGGAGCCACGCCGATGGCGAGCAGTACTTC. Protein sequence: CASNSGSHADGEQYF. The V and J genes are TRBV19 and TRBJ2-7, with 8 bases identical to TRBD2. Germline V gives CDR1 LNHDA, CDR2 SQIVND (reference sequence). The length of the CDR3 is 15 residues. After removal of 7 bases from V and 6 bases from J, the junction contained 14 bases not matched to a gene.

The chain combines TRBV7-9 with TRBJ1-1; D might be TRBD1 (5 bases). The CDR3 runs to 15 residues. Trimming took off 4 bases at V and 3 bases at J, with 15 bases between the two ends. Germline assignment: CDR1 SEHNR and CDR2 FQNEAQ (reference sequence). The CDR3 region is CASSSFNGGDTEAFF. CDR3 DNA sequence: TGTGCCAGCAGCTCCTTTAACGGGGGGGACACTGAAGCTTTCTTT.

This chain links TRBV2 with TRBJ1-4; 7 bases line up with TRBD1. Trimming took 6 bases from V and 10 from J; bases not matched to a gene: 5. The CDR3 consists of 12 residues. CDR1 SNHLY and CDR2 FYNNEI come from the germline V gene. The CDR3 loop is CASRQGMRKLFF. CDR3 bases: TGTGCCAGCAGACAGGGGATGCGAAAACTGTTTTTT. Combining the CDR3 with reference TRBV2 and TRBJ1-4 gives the whole variable domain EPEVTQTPSHQVTQMGQEVILRCVPISNHLYFYWYRQILGQKVEFLVSFYNNEISEKSEIFDDQFSVERPDGSNFTLKIRSTKLEDSAMYFCASRQGMRKLFFGSGTQLSVL.

The V gene is TRBV5-4, the J gene TRBJ2-7, with 9 bases matching TRBD2. Germline V gene lookup returns CDR1 SGHNT and CDR2 YYREEE (reference sequence). V shed 2 bases and J 6 bases; nucleotides not matched to a gene: 3. The CDR3 consists of 13 residues. The CDR3 DNA follows: TGTGCCAGCAGCTTCAGCGGGGGGTCCGAGCAGTACTTC. Protein product: CASSFSGGSEQYF.

The V gene is TRBV4-2, the J gene TRBJ2-3; 7 bases line up with TRBD1. J gave up 5 bases and V 5 bases, and 13 bases lay outside the gene matches. The CDR3 contains 16 residues. From germline, CDR1 is LGHNA and CDR2 YNFKEQ. Here the CDR3 DNA reads TGTGCCAGCAGCTCATCCCGGGACAGCATCCTAGATACGCAGTATTTT. This gives the protein CASSSSRDSILDTQYF.

The chain has TRBV4-1 and TRBJ2-7; TRBD1 might be the D (6 bases). CDR1 is MGHRA, CDR2 YSYEKL, per germline. The CDR3 runs 15 residues. The V gene lost 4 bases and the J gene lost 1 base, with 14 bases spanning the gap. The CDR3 DNA is TGCGCCAGCAGCCTCCAGGACAGCCCGTCCTACGAGCAGTACTTC. This translates into CASSLQDSPSYEQYF.

The V and J genes are TRBV7-2 and TRBJ1-4, with D unresolved. The length of the CDR3 is 15 residues. The V gene's germline CDR1 is SGHTA and CDR2 FQGNSA. The V gene lost 1 base and the J gene lost 2 bases, with 8 bases spanning the gap. CDR3 sequence reads: CASSLVTGTNEKLFF. The CDR3 region has the DNA TGTGCCAGCAGCTTAGTAACGGGGACTAATGAAAAACTGTTTTTT.

The chain combines TRBV7-2 with TRBJ1-1; D unclear. The CDR3 extends over 15 amino acids. Germline V gene lookup returns CDR1 SGHTA and CDR2 FQGNSA. V lost 4 bases, J lost 4 bases, and 16 bases lay in between. In DNA form, the CDR3 reads TGTGCCAGCAGCTCCGGTGCCGGTATGGGCACTGAAGCTTTCTTT. This encodes CASSSGAGMGTEAFF.

The V call is TRBV2, the J call TRBJ1-5; D remains unclear. Trimming removed 6 bases from V and 0 bases from J, with 9 bases in between. The CDR3 consists of 14 residues. Germline CDR1 SNHLY, CDR2 FYNNEI. The DNA of the CDR3 is TGTGCCAGCAGCGCCCAAAATAGCAATCAGCCCCAGCATTTT. It is translated as CASSAQNSNQPQHF.

CDR3 residues: CASSFVGIGTDTQYF. The CDR3, as DNA: TGTGCCAGCAGTTTCGTTGGGATAGGTACAGATACGCAGTATTTT. The rearrangement joins TRBV28 to TRBJ2-3; D gene uncertain. Germline CDR1 MDHEN, CDR2 SYDVKM. V was shortened by 3 bases and J by 3 bases, with 13 bases between the two germline ends. This CDR3 comprises 15 residues.

This clone has just one count. V is TRBV29-1 and J is TRBJ2-3; 7 nucleotides line up with TRBD2. The germline V gene has CDR1 SQVTM and CDR2 ANQGSEA. Trimming removed 7 bases from V and 6 bases from J; junction bases left unmatched: 4. CDR3 length equals 11 residues. This chain's CDR3 is CSADGGDTQYF. In DNA, the CDR3 is TGCAGCGCCGACGGGGGGGATACGCAGTATTTT.

Points on this clone: Other DNA sequences in this sample translate to the same CDR3. The chain is built from TRBV30 and TRBJ1-5; TRBD1 agrees at 7 bases. CDR3 length: 13 residues. Germline V lookup: CDR1 GTSNPN, CDR2 SVGIG (reference sequence). Trimming took 0 bases from V and 6 from J; bases not matched to a gene: 2. The CDR3 loop is CAWSVGGGQPQHF. The CDR3 bases are TGTGCCTGGAGTGTAGGGGGCGGTCAGCCCCAGCATTTT. Full variable domain (missing parts from reference TRBV30 and TRBJ1-5): SQTIHQWPATLVQPVGSPLSLECTVEGTSNPNLYWYRQAAGRGLQLLFYSVGIGQISSEVPQNLSASRPQDRQFILSSKKLLLSDSGFYLCAWSVGGGQPQHFGDGTRLSIL.

The chain employs TRBV28 and TRBJ1-1; unclear D gene. Germline V gene sequence: CDR1 MDHEN, CDR2 SYDVKM. The CDR3 is 13 amino acids. V was pared by 4 bases and J by 1 base, with 7 bases between. CDR3 coding DNA: TGTGCCAGCAGTTCAAATCCGAACACTGAAGCTTTCTTT. This codes for CASSSNPNTEAFF.

The CDR3 loop reads CASSLQGSDTQYF. CDR3 bases: TGTGCCAGCAGCTTACAGGGGTCAGATACGCAGTATTTT. The chain links TRBV5-4 to TRBJ2-3; TRBD1 matches at 7 bases. The CDR3 totals 13 residues. V shed 2 bases and J 4 bases; nucleotides not matched to a gene: 1. In germline, CDR1 is SGHNT, CDR2 YYREEE (reference sequence).

The gene calls are TRBV28 and TRBJ1-1; 7 nucleotides line up with TRBD1. Germline values: CDR1 MDHEN, CDR2 SYDVKM. Germline trimming cut 2 bases from V and 4 bases from J; bases unmatched to any gene: 4. The CDR3 is made up of 14 amino acids. CDR3: CASSLRQGGTEAFF. CDR3 nucleotide sequence: TGTGCCAGCAGTTTAAGACAGGGTGGCACTGAAGCTTTCTTT.

In its sample, this clone was seen a few times. This chain connects TRBV6-1 to TRBJ2-7; possible D gene TRBD1, 6 bases. The germline gives CDR1 MNHNS, CDR2 SASEGT. Trimming stripped 6 bases from V and 0 bases from J, with 15 bases between. The CDR3 length is 15 residues. The CDR3 DNA is TGTGCCAGCAGGGATCGACAGGCCAACTCCTACGAGCAGTACTTC. Amino acid sequence: CASRDRQANSYEQYF.

The gene calls are TRBV19 and TRBJ1-2, with TRBD1 matching over 9 bases. With 6 bases clipped from V and 5 bases from J, the junction kept 10 bases outside the gene matches. The CDR3 extends over 15 amino acids. Germline CDR1 and CDR2: LNHDA and SQIVND (reference sequence). The CDR3 is CASRPMTGGFYGYTF. For the CDR3, the DNA is TGTGCCAGTAGGCCGATGACAGGGGGGTTTTATGGCTACACCTTC.

A remark on this clone: Other nucleotide sequences from this sample produce the same CDR3. The genes are TRBV20-1 and TRBJ2-3, with D uncertain. V shed 5 bases and J shed 6 bases, with 9 bases lying between them. Germline V CDR1 and CDR2: DFQATT, SNEGSKA (reference sequence). This CDR3 has 11 amino acids. Written as DNA, the CDR3 is TGCAGTGCTTCCCTCGCGGATACGCAGTATTTT. This sequence encodes CSASLADTQYF.

This clone has a handful of counts. The rearrangement joins TRBV30 to TRBJ2-7; no definite D call. The CDR3 has 12 amino acids. V gave up 0 bases and J gave up 1 base, with 4 bases separating them. The V gene's germline CDR1 is GTSNPN and CDR2 SVGIG (reference sequence). In DNA, the CDR3 is TGTGCCTGGAGTGTTTCGTCCTACGAGCAGTACTTC. Translating it yields CAWSVSSYEQYF.

The rearrangement links TRBV18 to TRBJ2-1; a weak D match, TRBD1 (6 bases). The CDR3 covers 13 residues. The ends were cut back, 6 bases at V and 8 bases at J, with 14 bases in the middle. Germline CDR1 is KGHSH and CDR2 is LQKENI. CDR3 in amino acids: CASSLTRGDEQFF. CDR3 DNA: TGTGCCAGCTCTCTGACCAGGGGCGATGAGCAGTTCTTC.

The chain carries TRBV7-7 and TRBJ2-5, with TRBD1 matching 10 bases. Germline CDR1 is SSHAT and CDR2 is FNYEAQ (reference sequence). CDR3 length equals 15 residues. The trim removed 5 bases at V and 3 bases at J, leaving 6 bases unmatched. CDR3 protein: CASSPPGTGEETQYF. CDR3 bases: TGTGCCAGCAGCCCACCCGGGACAGGGGAAGAGACCCAGTACTTC. Combining the CDR3 with reference TRBV7-7 and TRBJ2-5 gives the whole variable domain GAGVSQSPRYKVTKRGQDVTLRCDPISSHATLYWYQQALGQGPEFLTYFNYEAQPDKSGLPSDRFSAERPEGSISTLTIQRTEQRDSAMYRCASSPPGTGEETQYFGPGTRLLVL.

The J gene is TRBJ2-1, the V gene TRBV29-1, with unresolved D. The CDR3 is 12 residues long. The germline gives CDR1 SQVTM, CDR2 ANQGSEA. V lost 7 bases, J lost 6 bases, and 13 bases lay in between. The CDR3 nucleotides are TGCAGCGGAACGGTGGGTAGCAATGAGCAGTTCTTC. It specifies CSGTVGSNEQFF.

V and J are TRBV19 and TRBJ2-7, with D hard to call. Trimming left V 4 bases short and J 0 bases short, with 7 bases between. Germline CDR1 is LNHDA and CDR2 is SQIVND (reference sequence). The CDR3 runs 13 residues. CDR3 residues: CASSKKGSYEQYF. CDR3 sequence (DNA): TGTGCCAGTAGTAAGAAAGGCTCCTACGAGCAGTACTTC.

This chain uses TRBV5-1 with TRBJ2-3; unclear D gene. This CDR3 has 14 residues. V lost 5 bases and J 4 bases, leaving 14 bases between the germline ends. Germline V gene data show CDR1 as SGHRS and CDR2 as YFSETQ. CDR3 amino acids: CASRVTWSADTQYF. The CDR3 DNA reads as TGCGCCAGCAGAGTAACGTGGAGCGCAGATACGCAGTATTTT.

This rearrangement joins TRBV4-2 to TRBJ1-3; D is unclear. This CDR3 is built from 16 residues. CDR1 and CDR2 from the germline V gene are LGHNA and YNFKEQ. Trimming pared 1 base from V and 0 bases from J, leaving 10 bases between. The CDR3 protein is CASSQGLDASGNTIYF. The CDR3 bases are TGTGCCAGCAGCCAAGGGCTAGATGCCTCTGGAAACACCATATATTTT.